This T cell receptor beta chain originates from a study of Ad26.COV2.S vaccination and SARS-CoV-2 variants. Study information: The donor was enrolled in the Ad26.COV2.S arm of the COV1001 trial.

Treatment given: around 19 received Ad26.COV2.S at low or high dose, single or two shots; about five received placebo; per-sample allocation not given. On day 63 after the first injection, vaccine and placebo recipients gave samples. Regarding the study as a whole: After vaccination, substantial breadth of spike-specific CD8+ and CD4+ responses was reported.

Produced via immunoSEQ multiplex PCR; TCRdb's table is partial and in-frame only. The profile covers approximately 340,000 clones, with about 85% appearing a single time and 2.5% to 3.5% taken by the ten largest. About this clone itself: Its cognate antigen is unknown.

CDR3 length: 15 amino acids. CDR1 and CDR2 (germline): LGHNA, YNFKEQ. Deletions cut 0 bases from V and 6 bases from J, with 14 bases between. The chain uses TRBV4-2 and TRBJ2-5, with D possibly being TRBD2 (6 bases). The clonotype originates from a person between 18 and 59 years old who received the Ad26.COV2.S COVID-19 vaccine or a placebo. This specimen was peripheral blood, taken in a trial of Ad26.COV2.S vaccine versus placebo. CDR3 sequence (DNA): TGTGCCAGCAGCCAAGAGGCGGGGACGGTCCAGACCCAGTACTTC. It codes for CASSQEAGTVQTQYF.